This T cell receptor (beta chain) came from a study of cytotoxic CD8 clonotypes in ibrutinib-treated CLL. Germline loops: CDR1 LGHNA, CDR2 YSLEER. The CDR3 has 13 residues. V was pared by 2 bases and J by 12 bases, with 17 bases between. Clones were read by immunoSEQ multiplex PCR, and TCRdb kept only the in-frame ones, dropping some. Counted here are about 130,000 clones, around 84% occurring once; the ten biggest clones make up approximately 3.5%. This chain connects TRBV4-3 to TRBJ2-7; possibly TRBD1 or TRBD2 for D (6 bases each). The source is a human donor with chronic lymphocytic leukemia. Sequenced material: PBMCs, taken after 24 months of ibrutinib treatment. This chain's CDR3 is CASSQTGVGTLYF. The CDR3 DNA reads as TGCGCCAGCAGCCAAACGGGGGTGGGGACACTGTACTTC.